The clone carrying this T cell receptor beta chain has more than one count but fewer than ten. This entry comes from a study of blood T cells in healthy people across ages. CDR3 size: 14 residues. Germline CDR1 reads KGHDR; CDR2 reads SFDVKD. Sample-barcoded 5' priming and a J-beta primer mix drove a second PCR of 7 to 11 cycles. TCRdb redid the calling of the 5' RACE reads with MiXCR, one entry per CDR3 protein. The sample holds 600,000 to 900,000 distinct CDR3 sequences; approximately 24% are singletons and the top ten take around 2.9%. The same specimen was also included in a second study, on T cells of mothers and their children.

The origin of this receptor is a boy between 10 and 17 years old in good health. Sequencing was performed on blood. The chain recombines TRBV24-1 with TRBJ2-5; the match to TRBD1 covers 8 bases. The DNA end is a closer match to TRBJ2-7, so the J assignment may be wrong. The CDR3 loop reads CATSRTGSSYEQYF. In DNA, the CDR3 is TGTGCCACCAGCCGGACAGGGAGTTCCTACGAGCAGTACTTC.